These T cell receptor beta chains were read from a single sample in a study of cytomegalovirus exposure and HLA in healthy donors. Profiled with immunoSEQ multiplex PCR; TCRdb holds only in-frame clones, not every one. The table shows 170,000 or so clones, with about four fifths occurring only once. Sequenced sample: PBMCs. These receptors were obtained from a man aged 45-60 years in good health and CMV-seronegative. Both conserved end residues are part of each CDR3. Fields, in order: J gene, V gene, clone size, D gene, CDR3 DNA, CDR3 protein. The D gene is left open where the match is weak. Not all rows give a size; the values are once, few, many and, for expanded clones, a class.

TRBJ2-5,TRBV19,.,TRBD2,TGTGCCAGTAGCCATTCTAGCGGGAGTAGGGGAGAGACCCAGTACTTC,CASSHSSGSRGETQYF
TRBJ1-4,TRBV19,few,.,TGTGCCAGTAGTCCCCAGGGTTTGGCTAATGAAAAACTGTTTTTT,CASSPQGLANEKLFF
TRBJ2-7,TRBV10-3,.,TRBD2,TGTGCCATCAGTGCCTCGGGGGGGAACTCCTACGAGCAGTACTTC,CAISASGGNSYEQYF
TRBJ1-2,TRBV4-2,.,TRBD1,TGTGCCAGCAGCCCCGGGCAGGGGGCAGGCTACACCTTC,CASSPGQGAGYTF
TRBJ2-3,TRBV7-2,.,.,TGTGCCAGCAGCCAGCATTGGGAGGATACGCAGTATTTT,CASSQHWEDTQYF
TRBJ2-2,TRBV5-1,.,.,TGCGCCAGCAGCTTGGCCATGGGGAGCACCGGGGAGCTGTTTTTT,CASSLAMGSTGELFF
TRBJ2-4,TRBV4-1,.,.,TGCGCCAGCAGCCAAGAGAGGGTTTTTGCCAAAAACATTCAGTACTTC,CASSQERVFAKNIQYF
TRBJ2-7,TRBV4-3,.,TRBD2,TGCGCCAGCAGCCCCGGGGCGGGAGGGCCTCACGAGCAGTACTTC,CASSPGAGGPHEQYF
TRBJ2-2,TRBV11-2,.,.,TGTGCCAGCAGCATACTACAGAACACCGGGGAGCTGTTTTTT,CASSILQNTGELFF
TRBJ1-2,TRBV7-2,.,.,TGTGCCAGCAGCTTGGGAGGGAGGGCTGGCTACACCTTC,CASSLGGRAGYTF